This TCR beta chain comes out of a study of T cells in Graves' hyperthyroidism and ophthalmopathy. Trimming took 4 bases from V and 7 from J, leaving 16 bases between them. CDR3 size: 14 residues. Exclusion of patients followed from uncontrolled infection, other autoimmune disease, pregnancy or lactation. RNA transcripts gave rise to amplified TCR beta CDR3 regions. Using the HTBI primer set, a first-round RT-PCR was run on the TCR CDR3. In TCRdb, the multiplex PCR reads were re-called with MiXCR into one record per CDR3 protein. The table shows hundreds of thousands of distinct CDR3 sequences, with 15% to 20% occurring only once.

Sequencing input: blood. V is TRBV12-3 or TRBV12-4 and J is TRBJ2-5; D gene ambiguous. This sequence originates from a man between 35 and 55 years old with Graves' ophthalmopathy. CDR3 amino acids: CASSSQVGGGTQYF. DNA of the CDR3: TGTGCCAGCAGTTCTCAGGTGGGCGGTGGGACCCAGTACTTC.